A single sample is the source of the 30 T cell receptor beta chains below, sequenced in a study of T cell changes during pregnancy in multiple sclerosis. Only in-frame clones appear in the TCRdb table, and some are missing; sequencing was by immunoSEQ multiplex PCR. The profile shows tens of thousands of clones, about 89% of them singletons. The starting material was CD4+ T cells from peripheral blood mononuclear cells, obtained in the first trimester of pregnancy. These receptor sequences come from a female donor with multiple sclerosis, enrolled in a pregnancy study.

The genes are TRBV28 and TRBJ2-1; possibly TRBD2 for D (5 bases). This CDR3 has 13 residues. The germline V and J ends were trimmed by 10 bases and 1 base, with 11 bases remaining between them. Germline CDR1 is MDHEN and CDR2 is SYDVKM. Here the CDR3 reads CAISGFSYNEQFF. The CDR3 nucleotides read TGTGCCATTTCGGGGTTTTCCTACAATGAGCAGTTCTTC.

The V call is TRBV2, the J call TRBJ2-5; D might be TRBD2 (5 bases). The CDR3 has 13 amino acids. Deletions cut 7 bases from V and 1 base from J, with 10 bases between. The V gene's germline CDR1 is SNHLY and CDR2 FYNNEI. CDR3 coding DNA: TGTGCCAGCAATCGGGATTCCCAAGAGACCCAGTACTTC. Translation gives CASNRDSQETQYF. The complete variable domain, with remaining parts taken from reference TRBV2 and TRBJ2-5, reads EPEVTQTPSHQVTQMGQEVILRCVPISNHLYFYWYRQILGQKVEFLVSFYNNEISEKSEIFDDQFSVERPDGSNFTLKIRSTKLEDSAMYFCASNRDSQETQYFGPGTRLLVL.

J is TRBJ2-3 and V is TRBV28; D unresolved. V was cut by 3 bases and J by 1 base, with 8 bases left in between. CDR1 is MDHEN and CDR2 is SYDVKM in the germline V gene. The CDR3 length is 14 residues. The CDR3: CASSFKQGTDTQYF. CDR3 nucleotide sequence: TGTGCCAGCAGTTTTAAGCAGGGCACAGATACGCAGTATTTT. The full variable domain, rest sourced from reference TRBV28 and TRBJ2-3, is DVKVTQSSRYLVKRTGEKVFLECVQDMDHENMFWYRQDPGLGLRLIYFSYDVKMKEKGDIPEGYSVSREKKERFSLILESASTNQTSMYLCASSFKQGTDTQYFGPGTRLTVL.

The genes are TRBV28 and TRBJ2-7; D possibly corresponds to TRBD2 (5 bases). The CDR3 spans 14 residues. The V gene's germline CDR1 is MDHEN and CDR2 SYDVKM. Trimming left V 3 bases short and J 7 bases short, with 16 bases between. This CDR3 is CASSFPSGSGEQYF. In nucleotides, the CDR3 is TGTGCCAGCAGTTTCCCCTCGGGGTCGGGGGAGCAGTACTTC.

The J gene is TRBJ1-2, the V gene TRBV29-1; 7 nucleotides line up with TRBD1. J was trimmed by 1 base and V by 5 bases; bases with no gene match: 1. Germline V gene lookup returns CDR1 SQVTM and CDR2 ANQGSEA. This CDR3 has 12 amino acids. This CDR3 is CSVNRGNYGYTF. In DNA, the CDR3 is TGCAGCGTTAACAGGGGTAACTATGGCTACACCTTC.

The chain employs TRBV27 and TRBJ2-2; a possible D gene is TRBD2 (5 bases). CDR3 length: 17 amino acids. V gave up 6 bases and J gave up 3 bases, with 20 bases separating them. Looked up from germline, CDR1 is MNHEY and CDR2 is SMNVEV (reference sequence). The CDR3 reads CASRVWRVDDYTGELFF. For the CDR3, the DNA is TGTGCCAGCAGAGTTTGGCGGGTGGATGATTACACCGGGGAGCTGTTTTTT.

This clone has just one count. Here the CDR3 reads CASRGHLQETQYF. Written as DNA, the CDR3 is TGTGCCAGCAGGGGACACCTCCAAGAGACCCAGTACTTC. The J gene is TRBJ2-5, the V gene TRBV27; D is perhaps TRBD1 (6 bases). The CDR3 has 13 residues. With 6 bases removed from V and 1 base from J, the gap between germline ends came to 9 bases. Germline V gene lookup returns CDR1 MNHEY and CDR2 SMNVEV (reference sequence).

The chain employs TRBV10-3 and TRBJ1-2, with 9 nucleotides matching TRBD1. The trim removed 8 bases at V and 7 bases at J, leaving 5 bases unmatched. Germline CDR1 is ENHRY and CDR2 is SYGVKD. The CDR3 runs to 12 residues. The DNA for the CDR3 is TGTGCCATCGCGACAGGGGGAGTTGGCTACACCTTC. The encoded protein is CAIATGGVGYTF.

The V and J genes are TRBV4-1 and TRBJ1-2, with D unclear. Germline V gene sequence: CDR1 MGHRA, CDR2 YSYEKL. V shed 0 bases and J shed 1 base, with 6 bases lying between them. The CDR3 is made up of 14 amino acids. CDR3 DNA sequence: TGCGCCAGCAGCCAAGAACGCGGTAACTATGGCTACACCTTC. Translating it yields CASSQERGNYGYTF.

The DNA for the CDR3 is TGTGCCAGCAGCCATTCACCCGGTGATACGCAGTATTTT. As protein: CASSHSPGDTQYF. The chain uses TRBV11-2 and TRBJ2-3, with unresolved D. From germline, CDR1 is SGHAT and CDR2 FQNNGV. The CDR3 sequence is 13 residues long. The V and J ends lost 5 bases and 6 bases respectively, with 12 bases between them.

This clone was recorded only once. The gene calls are TRBV27 and TRBJ1-1, with D uncertain. Germline V gives CDR1 MNHEY, CDR2 SMNVEV (reference sequence). This CDR3 comprises 15 residues. Trimming removed 0 bases at V and 0 bases at J, with 8 bases between. DNA for the CDR3: TGTGCCAGCAGTTTATCTTCTGGGCTGAACACTGAAGCTTTCTTT. It encodes CASSLSSGLNTEAFF.

The chain has TRBV2 and TRBJ1-2; D is perhaps TRBD1 (5 bases). Germline V lookup: CDR1 SNHLY, CDR2 FYNNEI. The CDR3 has 14 residues. Trimming cost V 3 bases and J 4 bases, with 12 bases left between them. The CDR3 loop is CASSEGRVSYGYTF. DNA for the CDR3: TGTGCCAGCAGTGAGGGCAGGGTTAGCTATGGCTACACCTTC.

The chain combines TRBV4-1 with TRBJ1-1; the D gene is possibly TRBD1 (6 bases). V lost 1 base and J lost 5, with 20 bases in between. Germline loops: CDR1 MGHRA, CDR2 YSYEKL. The CDR3 consists of 17 residues. The CDR3 here is CASSQASGRGGLTEAFF. Here the CDR3 DNA reads TGCGCCAGCAGCCAAGCGTCCGGGCGGGGGGGGCTGACTGAAGCTTTCTTT.

The chain links TRBV30 to TRBJ2-7, with a weak D call TRBD2 (5 bases). Between the trimmed V and J ends, which lost 1 base and 3 bases, there was a span of 13 bases. This CDR3 comprises 14 residues. Per the germline V gene, CDR1 is GTSNPN and CDR2 is SVGIG (reference sequence). The DNA of the CDR3 is TGTGCCTGGAGTGGGAGCCCCCGGGACTACGAGCAGTACTTC. Its protein product is CAWSGSPRDYEQYF.

The chain links TRBV2 to TRBJ2-7, with 7 nucleotides matching TRBD1. The ends lost 6 bases at V and 2 bases at J; junction bases unmatched: 10. The CDR3 runs 15 residues. CDR1 is SNHLY, CDR2 FYNNEI, per germline. The CDR3 loop is CASSEQGVGAYEQYF. The CDR3 nucleotides are TGTGCCAGCAGCGAGCAGGGGGTAGGAGCCTACGAGCAGTACTTC.

This clone was observed once. The gene calls are TRBV27 and TRBJ2-4, with D possibly TRBD2 on 6 matching bases. This CDR3 contains 16 residues. Germline V gene data show CDR1 as MNHEY and CDR2 as SMNVEV (reference sequence). Trimming took off 5 bases at V and 0 bases at J, with 14 bases between the two ends. The CDR3, as DNA: TGTGCCAGCAGTACCCGGGGGACTTTAGCCAAAAACATTCAGTACTTC. Translation: CASSTRGTLAKNIQYF.

The chain combines TRBV20-1 with TRBJ1-4; unclear D gene. Germline lookup yields CDR1 DFQATT and CDR2 SNEGSKA (reference sequence). With 2 bases removed from V and 8 bases from J, the gap between germline ends came to 6 bases. CDR3 size: 11 residues. CDR3: CSARISEKLFF. The CDR3, as DNA: TGCAGTGCTAGAATCTCGGAAAAACTGTTTTTT.

The rearrangement joins TRBV25-1 to TRBJ1-2; D ambiguous. This CDR3 is built from 13 residues. Trimming cost V 7 bases and J 6 bases, with 15 bases left between them. CDR1 is MGHDK and CDR2 is SYGVNS in the germline V gene. CDR3 sequence reads: CASTSPGVDGYTF. The CDR3 nucleotides read TGTGCCAGCACCAGTCCGGGAGTGGATGGCTACACCTTC.

The chain is built from TRBV7-6 and TRBJ2-7, with TRBD2 matching 13 bases. The CDR3 covers 15 residues. J lost 4 bases, V lost 5 bases, and 5 bases had no gene match. Germline V lookup: CDR1 SGHVS, CDR2 FNYEAQ. In DNA, the CDR3 is TGTGCCAGCAGCCGGACTAGCGGGAGCGGGTACGAGCAGTACTTC. It encodes CASSRTSGSGYEQYF.

The chain links TRBV18 to TRBJ1-3; no firm D call. Germline V lookup: CDR1 KGHSH, CDR2 LQKENI. The germline V and J ends were trimmed by 2 bases and 4 bases, with 9 bases remaining between them. This CDR3 is 14 amino acids long. The chain's CDR3 is CASSPLAEGNTIYF. CDR3 nucleotides: TGTGCCAGCTCACCATTGGCGGAAGGAAACACCATATATTTT. Together with reference TRBV18 and TRBJ1-3, the CDR3 gives the full variable domain: NAGVMQNPRHLVRRRGQEARLRCSPMKGHSHVYWYRQLPEEGLKFMVYLQKENIIDESGMPKERFSAEFPKEGPSILRIQQVVRGDSAAYFCASSPLAEGNTIYFGEGSWLTVV.

This rearrangement joins TRBV14 to TRBJ2-2, with D maybe TRBD1 (6 bases). Germline V gene lookup returns CDR1 SGHDN and CDR2 FVKESK. Trimming pared 6 bases from V and 2 bases from J, leaving 16 bases between. This CDR3 spans 16 amino acids. The CDR3 reads CASRHSGTRNTGELFF. CDR3 coding DNA: TGTGCCAGCAGGCATTCCGGGACACGAAACACCGGGGAGCTGTTTTTT.

V and J are TRBV4-1 and TRBJ1-2, with no clear D. Germline V CDR1 and CDR2: MGHRA, YSYEKL. The CDR3 is made up of 14 amino acids. V lost 0 bases to trimming and J lost 8 bases, with 13 bases between them. The CDR3 loop is CASSQEVTGGGYTF. The CDR3 DNA is TGCGCCAGCAGCCAAGAAGTGACCGGCGGGGGCTACACCTTC.

The chain is built from TRBV7-6 and TRBJ2-2, with 9 bases lining up with TRBD1. Germline V gene data show CDR1 as SGHVS and CDR2 as FNYEAQ. CDR3 length: 18 residues. Trimming removed 6 bases from V and 1 base from J; junction bases left unmatched: 12. This CDR3 reads CASRRSRDREKNTGELFF. CDR3 nucleotide sequence: TGTGCCAGCAGGCGAAGCCGGGACAGGGAGAAGAACACCGGGGAGCTGTTTTTT.

This clone was counted a single time. The chain recombines TRBV25-1 with TRBJ2-7; TRBD1 matches at 7 bases. This CDR3 is 15 amino acids long. Losses at the gene ends were 2 bases for V and 0 bases for J; bases not matched to a gene: 4. Germline V gives CDR1 MGHDK, CDR2 SYGVNS. The CDR3 DNA reads TGTGCCAGCAGTGAAGGCAACAGGGGCTCCTACGAGCAGTACTTC. Translated: CASSEGNRGSYEQYF.

The rearrangement uses TRBV18 and TRBJ2-3, with a possible D match to TRBD1 (5 bases). CDR3 length: 15 residues. The germline V gene has CDR1 KGHSH and CDR2 LQKENI. V lost 2 bases and J lost 3, with 12 bases in between. The CDR3 DNA reads TGTGCCAGCTCACCAAGGGCAGGACAAACAGATACGCAGTATTTT. This sequence encodes CASSPRAGQTDTQYF.

This chain uses TRBV5-1 with TRBJ2-7; perhaps TRBD1 as D (5 bases). Between the trimmed V and J ends, which lost 3 bases and 2 bases, there was a span of 9 bases. CDR3 length: 13 amino acids. CDR1 and CDR2 (germline): SGHRS, YFSETQ. CDR3 DNA: TGCGCCAGCAGCTCGCAGGGCACCTACGAGCAGTACTTC. Protein: CASSSQGTYEQYF.

This clone was seen a handful of times. This chain joins TRBV19 and TRBJ2-2, with TRBD2 matching 7 bases. The germline CDR1 and CDR2 sequences are LNHDA and SQIVND (reference sequence). The CDR3 loop spans 16 amino acids. Germline trimming cut 7 bases from V and 0 bases from J; bases unmatched to any gene: 8. CDR3 protein: CASNQLATSNTGELFF. The CDR3 coding sequence is TGTGCCAGTAATCAACTAGCGACTTCGAACACCGGGGAGCTGTTTTTT. The whole variable domain, remainder taken from reference TRBV19 and TRBJ2-2, is DGGITQSPKYLFRKEGQNVTLSCEQNLNHDAMYWYRQDPGQGLRLIYYSQIVNDFQKGDIAEGYSVSREKKESFPLTVTSAQKNPTAFYLCASNQLATSNTGELFFGEGSRLTVL.

The rearrangement joins TRBV7-9 to TRBJ2-7; no definite D call. The germline V gene encodes CDR1 SEHNR and CDR2 FQNEAQ (reference sequence). The CDR3 covers 15 residues. V was shortened by 6 bases and J by 3 bases, with 18 bases between the two germline ends. The CDR3 DNA follows: TGTGCCAGCAGTTTCGGGTCCTTACTGGACTACGAGCAGTACTTC. It codes for CASSFGSLLDYEQYF.

In DNA form, the CDR3 reads TGCGCCAGCAGCTCCGGAGGGCGGGGAGGAGGAAACACCATATATTTT. Translation: CASSSGGRGGGNTIYF. The chain carries TRBV5-1 and TRBJ1-3; D not resolved. V was trimmed by 3 bases and J by 4 bases, leaving 17 bases between them. Germline CDR1 SGHRS, CDR2 YFSETQ. The CDR3 is 16 amino acids.

This chain connects TRBV5-4 to TRBJ1-5; D unclear. CDR3 length equals 14 residues. Germline V gives CDR1 SGHNT, CDR2 YYREEE (reference sequence). Deletions cut 4 bases from V and 3 bases from J, with 11 bases between. CDR3 sequence: CASSAGVLNQPQHF. In DNA form, the CDR3 reads TGTGCCAGCAGCGCCGGGGTCCTCAATCAGCCCCAGCATTTT.